The 13 T cell receptor beta chains given below trace back to one sample, sequenced in a study of metastatic and nonmetastatic thyroid tumors. TCRdb reassembled clones from the PCR reads with MiXCR. The data show some 69,000 clones, with approximately 15% seen just once and over 6.5% held by the top ten. No patient received treatment before thyroid surgery. What was sequenced was blood. The origin of the receptors is a male donor with papillary thyroid cancer or a benign thyroid nodule (not recorded which). Some clones in this sample may be carry-over from other donors' samples.

The chain employs TRBV7-8 and TRBJ2-1; D unresolved. CDR3 size: 13 residues. Germline-derived CDR1 and CDR2 are SGHVS and FQNEAQ. Trimming removed 3 bases at V and 2 bases at J, with 5 bases between. CDR3 DNA: TGTGCCAGCAGCTTGAGCACCTACAATGAGCAGTTCTTC. It specifies CASSLSTYNEQFF.

In this sample, this clone turned up many times. This chain links TRBV4-2 with TRBJ1-6; a weak D match, TRBD1 (5 bases). V was clipped by 0 bases and J by 9 bases, with 9 bases between them. Germline V lookup: CDR1 LGHNA, CDR2 YNFKEQ. The CDR3 extends over 14 amino acids. The CDR3 spells CASSQEQDRSPLHF. The CDR3 nucleotides read TGTGCCAGCAGCCAAGAACAGGATCGTTCACCCCTCCACTTT.

The chain carries TRBV20-1 and TRBJ2-1, with TRBD1 as a possible D gene (5 bases). The CDR3 covers 12 residues. Germline V gene lookup returns CDR1 DFQATT and CDR2 SNEGSKA (reference sequence). Trimming took 6 bases from V and 10 from J, leaving 16 bases between them. The CDR3: CSAKTTGYEQFF. In nucleotides, the CDR3 is TGCAGTGCCAAGACCACAGGTTACGAGCAGTTCTTC.

For this clone: Given a much more abundant clone one base away, this may be a read error. The V and J genes are TRBV10-2 and TRBJ2-3, with D unresolved. Germline CDR1 reads WSHSY; CDR2 reads SAAADI. Trimming took 8 bases from V and 2 from J, leaving 11 bases between them. The CDR3 totals 13 residues. The CDR3 DNA reads as TGCGCCAGCCGGAACACCGACACAGATACGCAGTATTTT. It is translated as CASRNTDTDTQYF.

Regarding this clone: One base away lies a much larger clone, so this may be a sequencing read error. Other nucleotide sequences from this sample produce the same CDR3. CDR3 protein: CATSRDWAEAFF. CDR3 DNA: TGTGCAACCAGCAGAGATTGGGCTGAAGCTTTCTTT. V gene TRBV15 combines with J gene TRBJ1-1; D not certain. There are 12 residues in the CDR3. Germline V gives CDR1 LNHNV, CDR2 YYDKDF (reference sequence).

This clone was counted many times. This rearrangement joins TRBV11-2 to TRBJ1-5, with D unclear. The CDR3 extends over 16 amino acids. Trimming cost V 1 base and J 3 bases, with 13 bases left between them. CDR1 is SGHAT, CDR2 FQNNGV, per germline. CDR3 protein: CASSLGVLGDNQPQHF. The CDR3 bases are TGTGCCAGCAGCTTAGGGGTTTTAGGAGACAATCAGCCCCAGCATTTT.

This clone was observed many times. Written as DNA, the CDR3 is TGTGCCAGCAGCGCCCCGCAGAGAGAGACCCAGTACTTC. It is translated as CASSAPQRETQYF. The gene calls are TRBV7-9 and TRBJ2-5; D is ambiguous. Looked up from germline, CDR1 is SEHNR and CDR2 is FQNEAQ (reference sequence). The CDR3 contains 13 residues. Trimming took 5 bases from V and 4 from J, leaving 11 bases between them.

This clone came up a few times. A junction boundary mismatches the germline segment, possibly from a read error. The chain links TRBV6-1 to TRBJ1-1; D remains unclear. This CDR3 region has 12 residues. Germline V gene sequence: CDR1 MNHNS, CDR2 SASEGT. The CDR3 sequence: CASSDGEPEALF. CDR3 in DNA: TGTGCCAGCAGTGATGGGGAACCTGAAGCTTTATTT.

This clone has only a few counts. The genes are TRBV27 and TRBJ2-7, with 10 bases matching TRBD2. Germline lookup yields CDR1 MNHEY and CDR2 SMNVEV (reference sequence). V dropped 5 bases and J dropped 0; count of bases not matched to a gene: 13. The CDR3 loop spans 18 amino acids. The CDR3 is CASSPPRGTSGDSYEQYF. The CDR3, as DNA: TGTGCCAGCAGTCCCCCTCGAGGTACTAGCGGGGACTCCTACGAGCAGTACTTC.

This clone occurred many times. This chain uses TRBV18 with TRBJ1-1; TRBD1 matches 11 bases. CDR3 length equals 15 residues. Germline CDR1 KGHSH, CDR2 LQKENI. The V segment lost 4 bases and the J segment 5 bases; nucleotides outside the gene matches: 6. CDR3 DNA: TGTGCCAGCTCACTCGGACAGGGGGCGCAAACTGAAGCTTTCTTT. Protein product: CASSLGQGAQTEAFF.

This clone was seen ten or more times. V is TRBV6-1 and J is TRBJ1-2; 11 positions match TRBD1. V lost 4 bases to trimming and J lost 2 bases; unmatched junction nucleotides: 9. The CDR3 extends over 17 amino acids. The germline CDR1 and CDR2 sequences are MNHNS and SASEGT. The CDR3 is CASSALGQGARNYGYTF. The DNA for the CDR3 is TGTGCCAGCAGTGCACTCGGACAGGGGGCGAGGAACTATGGCTACACCTTC.

This clone was counted once. This chain connects TRBV7-2 to TRBJ2-7, with D perhaps TRBD1 (5 bases). V lost 4 bases and J 0 bases, leaving 13 bases between the germline ends. The CDR3 contains 15 residues. CDR1 SGHTA and CDR2 FQGNSA come from the germline V gene. CDR3 nucleotides: TGTGCCAGCAGCTACAGGTTAACCCTCTCCTACGAGCAGTACTTC. Translation gives CASSYRLTLSYEQYF.

In this sample, this clone turned up many times. The chain employs TRBV5-1 and TRBJ2-1; 10 bases map to TRBD2. Trimming took 4 bases from V and 7 from J; bases not matched to a gene: 5. CDR1 is SGHRS and CDR2 is YFSETQ in the germline V gene. The CDR3 consists of 14 residues. The chain's CDR3 is CASSQPGLANEQFF. In DNA, the CDR3 is TGCGCCAGCAGCCAACCGGGACTAGCGAATGAGCAGTTCTTC.